Presented here are 21 T cell receptor beta chains from one specimen sequenced in a study of technical replicates of blood from a few donors. The assay was immunoSEQ multiplex PCR, and TCRdb's table has in-frame clones only and misses some. The sample has about 100,000 clones; over 95% are singletons. What was sequenced was T cells isolated from PBMCs. The receptor set was obtained from a human donor in good health.

The V gene is TRBV6-5, the J gene TRBJ1-3; D is undetermined. The CDR3 has 15 amino acids. V shed 6 bases and J shed 0 bases, with 12 bases lying between them. Germline-derived CDR1 and CDR2 are MNHEY and SVGAGI. This CDR3 reads CASRPGEVSGNTIYF. The CDR3 DNA reads TGTGCCAGCAGGCCCGGGGAAGTCTCTGGAAACACCATATATTTT.

The genes are TRBV20-1 and TRBJ2-7; tentatively, D is TRBD2 (5 bases). CDR3 size: 11 residues. V lost 0 bases and J lost 9, with 9 bases in between. Germline V CDR1 and CDR2: DFQATT, SNEGSKA (reference sequence). As DNA, the CDR3 is TGCAGTGCTAGAGACGGGAAGGGGCAGTACTTC. Amino acid sequence: CSARDGKGQYF.

The chain has TRBV6-4 and TRBJ2-7; D might be TRBD2 (5 bases). CDR1 and CDR2 (germline): MRHNA, SNTAGT. The CDR3 runs to 13 residues. V was pared by 5 bases and J by 12 bases, with 20 bases between. The CDR3 nucleotides are TGTGCCAGCAGTCTCTCCCCTTTCGGGGTGCCGTACTTC. This sequence encodes CASSLSPFGVPYF.

V and J are TRBV14 and TRBJ2-3, with 7 bases that match TRBD2. The CDR3 runs 17 residues. With V trimmed by 5 bases and J by 1 base, 12 bases remained unmatched. CDR1 is SGHDN, CDR2 FVKESK, per germline. This CDR3 reads CASSSRWGREGTDTQYF. In DNA, the CDR3 is TGTGCCAGCAGCTCCCGTTGGGGTCGGGAGGGCACAGATACGCAGTATTTT.

V gene TRBV30 combines with J gene TRBJ1-3; tentatively, D is TRBD1 (6 bases). CDR1 is GTSNPN, CDR2 SVGIG, per germline (reference sequence). The CDR3 sequence is 15 residues long. Trimming took 0 bases from V and 2 from J, leaving 11 bases between them. The CDR3 reads CAWSVPGATGNTIYF. The CDR3 region has the DNA TGTGCCTGGAGTGTACCAGGGGCGACTGGAAACACCATATATTTT.

The rearrangement joins TRBV12-5 to TRBJ1-3, with a tentative D call TRBD1 (6 bases). Germline loops: CDR1 LGHNT, CDR2 FRNRAP. The CDR3 spans 20 residues. The V end lost 2 bases, the J end lost 0 bases, and 23 bases lay between the germline ends. The CDR3 protein is CASGLHIRGLGINSGNTIYF. CDR3 in DNA: TGTGCTAGTGGTTTGCACATCAGGGGCTTGGGAATCAACTCTGGAAACACCATATATTTT.

J is TRBJ2-1 and V is TRBV27; 13 bases map to TRBD2. CDR3 length equals 17 residues. J was trimmed by 5 bases and V by 6 bases; bases with no gene match: 10. CDR1 is MNHEY, CDR2 SMNVEV, per germline (reference sequence). CDR3 residues: CASRTGTSGKSHNEQFF. The CDR3 DNA is TGTGCCAGCAGAACCGGGACTAGCGGGAAATCGCACAATGAGCAGTTCTTC.

V and J are TRBV2 and TRBJ1-1; 8 positions match TRBD1. The J segment lost 1 base and the V segment lost 10 bases, leaving 11 bases of the junction unmatched. This CDR3 has 15 amino acids. Germline CDR1 is SNHLY and CDR2 is FYNNEI. Here the CDR3 DNA reads TGTGCCACCAACCCAGGACAGGGACCGAACACTGAAGCTTTCTTT. Its translation: CATNPGQGPNTEAFF.

This rearrangement joins TRBV4-1 to TRBJ2-7; no clear D. In germline, CDR1 is MGHRA, CDR2 YSYEKL. With 3 bases removed from V and 0 bases from J, the gap between germline ends came to 12 bases. This CDR3 has 15 amino acids. The CDR3 region is CASSQSDLSSYEQYF. The CDR3 region has the DNA TGCGCCAGCAGCCAGAGCGATTTAAGCTCCTACGAGCAGTACTTC.

This sequence joins TRBV5-1 and TRBJ2-5; 7 bases map to TRBD1. Trimming took 3 bases from V and 5 from J; bases not matched to a gene: 4. Germline V gives CDR1 SGHRS, CDR2 YFSETQ. This CDR3 contains 13 residues. The CDR3 DNA follows: TGCGCCAGCAGCTCACACAGGGGCGAGACCCAGTACTTC. This sequence encodes CASSSHRGETQYF.

This chain links TRBV30 with TRBJ2-3; 9 bases are a match to TRBD1. CDR1 GTSNPN and CDR2 SVGIG come from the germline V gene (reference sequence). With 3 bases clipped from V and 10 bases from J, the junction kept 2 bases outside the gene matches. This CDR3 has 11 residues. The CDR3 nucleotides read TGTGCCTGGAGCGGGACAGGGCCGCAGTATTTT. This gives the protein CAWSGTGPQYF.

The chain links TRBV2 to TRBJ1-1; tentative D call: TRBD1 (6 bases). CDR1 is SNHLY and CDR2 is FYNNEI in the germline V gene. CDR3 length equals 14 residues. V lost 5 bases to trimming and J lost 1 base, with 11 bases between them. The chain's CDR3 is CASSPQTGNTEAFF. For the CDR3, the DNA is TGTGCCAGCAGTCCACAGACAGGGAACACTGAAGCTTTCTTT.

The chain has TRBV12-5 and TRBJ2-5, with 9 nucleotides matching TRBD1. The CDR3 totals 19 residues. In germline, CDR1 is LGHNT, CDR2 FRNRAP. The J segment lost 5 bases and the V segment lost 5 bases, leaving 21 bases of the junction unmatched. The CDR3, as DNA: TGTGCTAGTGGTCACACGAACGAATGGTGGGACAGGGTTGCGGAGACCCAGTACTTC. As protein: CASGHTNEWWDRVAETQYF.

This rearrangement joins TRBV6-5 to TRBJ2-3; D might be TRBD1 (6 bases). Germline V lookup: CDR1 MNHEY, CDR2 SVGAGI. Trimming took off 8 bases at V and 5 bases at J, with 14 bases between the two ends. CDR3 length: 13 amino acids. In nucleotides, the CDR3 is TGTGCCAGCTTGGGGGCGAGTTTAGATACGCAGTATTTT. Its protein product is CASLGASLDTQYF.

The chain links TRBV5-1 to TRBJ2-7; D unresolved. Trimming shortened V by 0 bases and J by 6 bases, and 10 bases separated the two germline ends. The length of the CDR3 is 13 residues. CDR1 and CDR2 from the germline V gene are SGHRS and YFSETQ. CDR3 bases: TGCGCCAGCAGCTTGGAAGCGAGTTCCGAGCAGTACTTC. Translating it yields CASSLEASSEQYF.

The chain links TRBV5-8 to TRBJ1-3; no clear D. This CDR3 has 14 amino acids. Trimming shortened V by 3 bases and J by 0 bases, and 7 bases separated the two germline ends. Germline V gives CDR1 SGHTS, CDR2 YDEGEE. CDR3 nucleotide sequence: TGTGCCAGCAGCTCAGGTGTCTCTGGAAACACCATATATTTT. Translated, it gives CASSSGVSGNTIYF.

This rearrangement joins TRBV4-1 to TRBJ1-2; TRBD1 is a possible D gene (5 bases). V shed 1 base and J shed 6 bases, with 12 bases lying between them. Germline V lookup: CDR1 MGHRA, CDR2 YSYEKL. CDR3 length equals 14 residues. In DNA form, the CDR3 reads TGCGCCAGCAGCCAAGTAGGGGCAGGGAATGGCTACACCTTC. This translates into CASSQVGAGNGYTF.

The chain links TRBV7-8 to TRBJ1-2; no firm D call. Germline V gene lookup returns CDR1 SGHVS and CDR2 FQNEAQ. Trimming removed 5 bases from V and 4 bases from J, with 8 bases in between. There are 12 residues in the CDR3. The CDR3 loop is CASSLDSYGYTF. CDR3 DNA sequence: TGTGCCAGCAGCCTAGACTCCTATGGCTACACCTTC.

J is TRBJ2-7 and V is TRBV7-6; TRBD2 agrees at 11 bases. The V gene end was trimmed by 2 bases and the J gene end by 5 bases; junction bases not matched to a gene: 11. Germline-derived CDR1 and CDR2 are SGHVS and FNYEAQ. CDR3 size: 17 residues. The CDR3 spells CASSLTRVSGRAHEQYF. In DNA, the CDR3 is TGTGCCAGCAGCTTAACTAGGGTTAGCGGGAGGGCCCACGAGCAGTACTTC.

V is TRBV11-2 and J is TRBJ2-7; 11 bases map to TRBD1. With 4 bases clipped from V and 5 bases from J, the junction kept 10 bases outside the gene matches. The CDR3 length is 16 residues. Germline values: CDR1 SGHAT, CDR2 FQNNGV. In DNA form, the CDR3 reads TGTGCCAGCAGCTCCCTGCGAGGACAGGGGGCCCACGAGCAGTACTTC. Protein: CASSSLRGQGAHEQYF.

The chain uses TRBV15 and TRBJ2-6, with unresolved D. From germline, CDR1 is LNHNV and CDR2 YYDKDF (reference sequence). The CDR3 loop spans 14 amino acids. V lost 8 bases, J lost 0 bases, and 8 bases lay in between. This CDR3 reads CATGDSSGANVLTF. CDR3 nucleotide sequence: TGTGCCACCGGAGATAGCTCTGGGGCCAACGTCCTGACTTTC.